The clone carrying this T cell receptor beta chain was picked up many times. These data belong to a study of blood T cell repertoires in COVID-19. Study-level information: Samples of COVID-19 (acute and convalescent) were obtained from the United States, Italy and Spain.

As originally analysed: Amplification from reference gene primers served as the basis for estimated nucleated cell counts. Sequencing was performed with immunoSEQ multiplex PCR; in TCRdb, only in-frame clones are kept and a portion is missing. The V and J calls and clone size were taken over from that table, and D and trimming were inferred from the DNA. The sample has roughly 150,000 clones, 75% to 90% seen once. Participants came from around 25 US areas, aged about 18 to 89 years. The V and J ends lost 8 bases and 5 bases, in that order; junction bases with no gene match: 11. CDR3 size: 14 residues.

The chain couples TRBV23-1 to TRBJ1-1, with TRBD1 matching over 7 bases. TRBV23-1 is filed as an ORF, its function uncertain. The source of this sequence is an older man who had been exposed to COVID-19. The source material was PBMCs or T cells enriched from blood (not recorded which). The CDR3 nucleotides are TGCGCCAGCCATCTGGACAGGCTTAGGACTGAAGCTTTCTTT. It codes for CASHLDRLRTEAFF.